What follows are 24 T cell receptor beta chains derived from one specimen sequenced in a study of blood T cell repertoires in COVID-19. Using immunoSEQ multiplex PCR, the repertoire was profiled, and TCRdb retains in-frame clones only, with some absent. The sample lists about 130,000 clones, roughly 80% seen once, with roughly 15% in the top ten. The sample taken for sequencing was peripheral blood. The receptors come from a woman between 50 and 59 years old with acute or convalescent COVID-19.

The rearrangement uses TRBV14 and TRBJ1-3; TRBD1 matches 11 bases. Germline assignment: CDR1 SGHDN and CDR2 FVKESK. This CDR3 comprises 19 residues. With V trimmed by 0 bases and J by 5 bases, 12 bases remained unmatched. The CDR3 region has the DNA TGTGCCAGCAGCCAAGATATTCGCCAGGACAGGGGGCCTCGAAACACCATATATTTT. Amino acid sequence: CASSQDIRQDRGPRNTIYF.

The V call is TRBV2, the J call TRBJ2-1, with 9 bases fitting TRBD2. The germline V gene encodes CDR1 SNHLY and CDR2 FYNNEI. The length of the CDR3 is 17 residues. V shed 5 bases and J 7 bases; nucleotides not matched to a gene: 15. CDR3 amino acids: CASSPSGGRGRSNEQFF. In nucleotides, the CDR3 is TGTGCCAGCAGTCCCAGCGGGGGGAGAGGTAGGTCGAATGAGCAGTTCTTC.

The chain couples TRBV19 to TRBJ1-4; a weak D match, TRBD1 (5 bases). The CDR3 loop spans 13 amino acids. Germline V CDR1 and CDR2: LNHDA, SQIVND (reference sequence). The V and J ends lost 0 bases and 11 bases respectively, with 10 bases between them. Here the CDR3 reads CASSIEDRTKLFF. The CDR3 DNA is TGTGCCAGTAGTATAGAAGACAGAACTAAACTGTTTTTT.

The chain couples TRBV5-1 to TRBJ2-3, with 7 bases matching TRBD1. The CDR3 is 15 residues long. J lost 2 bases, V lost 3 bases, and 6 bases had no gene match. The germline V gene has CDR1 SGHRS and CDR2 YFSETQ. This CDR3 reads CASSSLGQHTDTQYF. In nucleotides, the CDR3 is TGCGCCAGCAGCTCCCTGGGACAGCACACAGATACGCAGTATTTT.

In its sample, this clone was seen once. CDR3 region: CASSEYKGGPDTQYF. The CDR3 DNA sequence: TGTGCCAGCAGTGAATACAAAGGGGGCCCAGATACGCAGTATTTT. This chain joins TRBV25-1 and TRBJ2-3; 7 bases agree with TRBD1. V lost 0 bases to trimming and J lost 4 bases; unmatched junction nucleotides: 4. CDR3 length: 15 residues. Germline CDR1 MGHDK, CDR2 SYGVNS.

The chain links TRBV19 to TRBJ2-7, with TRBD2 matching 8 bases. Germline V gives CDR1 LNHDA, CDR2 SQIVND (reference sequence). Trimming removed 6 bases from V and 7 bases from J; junction bases left unmatched: 5. The CDR3 loop spans 12 amino acids. CDR3 loop: CASSRSGGEQYF. CDR3 in DNA: TGTGCCAGTAGCAGGTCGGGGGGGGAGCAGTACTTC.

The chain uses TRBV15 and TRBJ1-2; no definite D call. This CDR3 comprises 15 residues. V lost 4 bases, J lost 8 bases, and 20 bases lay in between. Germline V gives CDR1 LNHNV, CDR2 YYDKDF (reference sequence). This chain's CDR3 is CATSKTLRVISGYTF. The CDR3 DNA follows: TGTGCCACCAGCAAGACCCTGCGGGTAATTAGCGGCTACACCTTC.

V gene TRBV6-2 or TRBV6-3 combines with J gene TRBJ2-2; TRBD2 agrees at 8 bases. The V and J ends lost 5 bases and 1 base, in that order; junction bases with no gene match: 9. CDR3 size: 17 residues. Looked up from germline, CDR1 is MNHEY and CDR2 is SVGEGT. The CDR3: CASSRLRTSRNTGELFF. CDR3 DNA: TGTGCCAGCAGTCGCCTCCGGACTAGCAGGAACACCGGGGAGCTGTTTTTT.

The chain has TRBV9 and TRBJ2-6; 7 nucleotides match TRBD1. CDR3 size: 19 residues. V gave up 0 bases and J gave up 4 bases; unmatched junction bases: 13. In germline, CDR1 is SGDLS, CDR2 YYNGEE. The CDR3 nucleotides are TGTGCCAGCAGCGTAGCTTTGACAGGGCCTTCGTCCGGGGCCAACGTCCTGACTTTC. It translates to CASSVALTGPSSGANVLTF.

The chain links TRBV30 to TRBJ1-3, with 9 bases fitting TRBD1. Germline CDR1 is GTSNPN and CDR2 is SVGIG (reference sequence). V lost 2 bases and J lost 0; bases outside the gene matches: 5. The CDR3 is 16 residues long. CDR3 residues: CAWSPGTGFSGNTIYF. The CDR3 coding sequence is TGTGCCTGGAGTCCCGGGACAGGGTTCTCTGGAAACACCATATATTTT. Full variable domain (missing parts from reference TRBV30 and TRBJ1-3): SQTIHQWPATLVQPVGSPLSLECTVEGTSNPNLYWYRQAAGRGLQLLFYSVGIGQISSEVPQNLSASRPQDRQFILSSKKLLLSDSGFYLCAWSPGTGFSGNTIYFGEGSWLTVV.

This clone was found once. The sample carries other DNA sequences with the same CDR3. The rearrangement links TRBV3-1 (or the pseudogene TRBV3-2) to TRBJ1-1; D may be TRBD1 (6 bases). The CDR3 consists of 14 residues. CDR1 LGHDT and CDR2 YNNKEL come from the germline V gene (reference sequence). The ends were cut back, 4 bases at V and 2 bases at J, with 11 bases in the middle. CDR3 protein: CASSPGHSNTEAFF. As DNA, the CDR3 is TGTGCCAGCAGCCCGGGACACTCAAACACTGAAGCTTTCTTT.

The V gene is TRBV7-3, the J gene TRBJ2-3, with D possibly TRBD1 on 6 matching bases. Between the trimmed V and J ends, which lost 2 bases and 1 base, there was a span of 19 bases. This CDR3 comprises 18 residues. Looked up from germline, CDR1 is SGHTA and CDR2 is FQGTGA. This chain's CDR3 is CASSLHGQIGFGTDTQYF. The CDR3 DNA reads as TGTGCCAGCAGCTTACACGGACAGATAGGGTTTGGCACAGATACGCAGTATTTT.

This chain uses TRBV12-5 with TRBJ2-3; the match to TRBD2 covers 8 bases. Trimming took 3 bases from V and 2 from J; bases not matched to a gene: 19. From germline, CDR1 is LGHNT and CDR2 FRNRAP. This CDR3 contains 20 residues. The CDR3 sequence: CASGFNRDGRVGLTTDTQYF. Here the CDR3 DNA reads TGTGCTAGTGGTTTTAACCGGGACGGGAGGGTTGGATTGACCACAGATACGCAGTATTTT.

V usage is TRBV11-3 and J usage is TRBJ2-3, with 8 bases identical to TRBD1. Losses at the gene ends were 6 bases for V and 6 bases for J; bases not matched to a gene: 5. CDR3 size: 13 residues. Per the germline V gene, CDR1 is SGHNT and CDR2 is YENEEA. The CDR3 sequence: CASRRGTGDTQYF. The CDR3 region has the DNA TGTGCCAGCAGGCGTGGGACAGGTGATACGCAGTATTTT. Supplemented by reference TRBV11-3 and TRBJ2-3, the full variable domain reads EAGVVQSPRYKIIEKKQPVAFWCNPISGHNTLYWYLQNLGQGPELLIRYENEEAVDDSQLPKDRFSAERLKGVDSTLKIQPAELGDSAVYLCASRRGTGDTQYFGPGTRLTVL.

V gene TRBV6-5 combines with J gene TRBJ1-1, with D maybe TRBD1 (5 bases). Trimming stripped 5 bases from V and 8 bases from J, with 12 bases between. The CDR3 extends over 12 amino acids. CDR1 is MNHEY and CDR2 is SVGAGI in the germline V gene. The CDR3: CASSRDFIEAFF. The CDR3 DNA is TGTGCCAGCAGTCGGGACTTTATAGAAGCTTTCTTT.

This clone was found a few times. V usage is TRBV9 and J usage is TRBJ1-1; 7 bases agree with TRBD1. The germline V gene encodes CDR1 SGDLS and CDR2 YYNGEE. The V and J ends lost 4 bases and 7 bases, in that order; junction bases with no gene match: 13. This CDR3 spans 15 amino acids. DNA for the CDR3: TGTGCCAGCAGCCCGCGACAGGGTAATGGTGTTGAAGCTTTCTTT. The encoded protein is CASSPRQGNGVEAFF.

This chain uses TRBV18 with TRBJ1-1, with TRBD1 identical over 8 bases. CDR3 size: 14 residues. Germline V gene data show CDR1 as KGHSH and CDR2 as LQKENI. V shed 4 bases and J 2 bases; nucleotides not matched to a gene: 3. CDR3 bases: TGTGCCAGCTCACGTGGACAGGGAAACACTGAAGCTTTCTTT. Residues: CASSRGQGNTEAFF.

The chain carries TRBV5-8 and TRBJ2-1, with 10 nucleotides matching TRBD2. This CDR3 comprises 18 residues. After removal of 0 bases from V and 0 bases from J, the junction contained 6 bases not matched to a gene. Per the germline V gene, CDR1 is SGHTS and CDR2 is YDEGEE. CDR3 sequence: CASSLVGSGGSSYNEQFF. Written as DNA, the CDR3 is TGTGCCAGCAGCTTGGTTGGTAGCGGGGGGTCCTCCTACAATGAGCAGTTCTTC.

The rearrangement links TRBV5-8 to TRBJ2-3; TRBD1 matches at 8 bases. V was clipped by 9 bases and J by 3 bases; unmatched bases: 9. The length of the CDR3 is 14 residues. Per germline, CDR1 SGHTS and CDR2 YDEGEE. The CDR3 region is CANRRTGQTDTQYF. The CDR3, as DNA: TGTGCCAACCGGAGGACAGGGCAGACAGATACGCAGTATTTT.

The chain recombines TRBV6-6 with TRBJ1-3; D is perhaps TRBD1 (5 bases). The CDR3 runs to 13 residues. The germline V and J ends were trimmed by 5 bases and 7 bases, with 12 bases remaining between them. CDR1 is MNHNY and CDR2 is SVGAGI in the germline V gene (reference sequence). The CDR3 nucleotides are TGTGCCAGCAGTACGCAGGGCGGCAACACCATATATTTT. It yields the protein CASSTQGGNTIYF.

The chain recombines TRBV7-9 with TRBJ1-4; perhaps TRBD1 as D (6 bases). This CDR3 is 16 amino acids long. Germline lookup yields CDR1 SEHNR and CDR2 FQNEAQ (reference sequence). Deletions cut 5 bases from V and 5 bases from J, with 18 bases between. CDR3 sequence reads: CASSLYPGTPNEKLFF. As DNA, the CDR3 is TGTGCCAGCAGCCTATACCCCGGGACACCAAATGAAAAACTGTTTTTT.

The chain is built from TRBV29-1 and TRBJ1-1, with TRBD1 identical over 8 bases. Trimming took 3 bases from V and 1 from J; bases not matched to a gene: 4. This CDR3 contains 14 residues. Germline-derived CDR1 and CDR2 are SQVTM and ANQGSEA. In nucleotides, the CDR3 is TGCAGCGTTGACTACAGGGGGGGGAACACTGAAGCTTTCTTT. It specifies CSVDYRGGNTEAFF.

V usage is TRBV5-4 and J usage is TRBJ2-3; perhaps TRBD1 as D (6 bases). The germline V gene encodes CDR1 SGHNT and CDR2 YYREEE (reference sequence). V was trimmed by 9 bases and J by 4 bases, leaving 15 bases between them. CDR3 length: 13 residues. The CDR3 region has the DNA TGTGCCATCTCTGTGGGGGCCCCAGATACGCAGTATTTT. This gives the protein CAISVGAPDTQYF.

The J gene is TRBJ2-3, the V gene TRBV14, with a weak D call TRBD1 (5 bases). Germline CDR1 is SGHDN and CDR2 is FVKESK. V was pared by 6 bases and J by 2 bases, with 24 bases between. The CDR3 loop spans 18 amino acids. The DNA for the CDR3 is TGTGCCAGCAGTCCAATCTTTACAGGAATTGGGGACACAGATACGCAGTATTTT. Protein product: CASSPIFTGIGDTDTQYF. Filled out from reference TRBV14 and TRBJ2-3, the complete variable domain reads EAGVTQFPSHSVIEKGQTVTLRCDPISGHDNLYWYRRVMGKEIKFLLHFVKESKQDESGMPNNRFLAERTGGTYSTLKVQPAELEDSGVYFCASSPIFTGIGDTDTQYFGPGTRLTVL.